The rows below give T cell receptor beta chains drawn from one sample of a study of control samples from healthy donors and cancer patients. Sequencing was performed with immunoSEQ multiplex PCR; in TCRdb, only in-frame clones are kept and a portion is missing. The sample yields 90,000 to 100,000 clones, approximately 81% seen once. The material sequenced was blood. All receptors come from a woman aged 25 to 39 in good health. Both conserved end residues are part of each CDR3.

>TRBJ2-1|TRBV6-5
CASTRGGGLVNEQFF
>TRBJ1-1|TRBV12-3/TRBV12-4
CASSFATNTEAFF
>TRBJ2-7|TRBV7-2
CASSPDRTSYEQYF
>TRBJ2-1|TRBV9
CASSATSTSGGAYNEQFF
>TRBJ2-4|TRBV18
CASSPTGGGNIQYF
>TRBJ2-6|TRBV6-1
CASSESSSGGGGGANVLTF
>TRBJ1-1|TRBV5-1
CASSTSRANTEAFF
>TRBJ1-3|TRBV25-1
CASSGDRSPSGNTIYF
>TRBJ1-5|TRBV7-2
CASSQESYSNQPQHF
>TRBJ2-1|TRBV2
CASRQNRETYNEQFF
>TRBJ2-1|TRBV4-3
CASSQSRDSNNEQFF
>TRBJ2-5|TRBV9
CASSTSPSRWGETQYF
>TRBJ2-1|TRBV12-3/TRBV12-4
CASSAGGGEQFF
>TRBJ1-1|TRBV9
CASSLNRDSNTEAFF
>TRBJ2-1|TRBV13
CASSLIGAVYNEQFF
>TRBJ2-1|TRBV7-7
CASSPDRGNEQFF
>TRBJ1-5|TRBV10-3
CAISGGGSSNQPQHF
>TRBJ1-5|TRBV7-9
CASSPGGNQPQHF
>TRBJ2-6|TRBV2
CASSEAGYSGANVLTF
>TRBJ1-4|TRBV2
CASSEPDRGRQKLFF
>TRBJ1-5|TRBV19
CASKVPGDQPQHF
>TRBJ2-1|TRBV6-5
CAGRASGGNVEFF
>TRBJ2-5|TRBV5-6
CASSFVGGGTQYF
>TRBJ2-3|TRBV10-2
CASSGDPRGTDTQYF
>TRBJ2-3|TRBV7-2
CASSVQRGSTDTQYF
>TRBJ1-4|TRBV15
CATSQATGGNEKLFF
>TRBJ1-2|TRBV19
CASSIPGSSTF
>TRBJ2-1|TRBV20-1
CSASRELEQFF
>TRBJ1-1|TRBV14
CASSPVYERGSEAFF
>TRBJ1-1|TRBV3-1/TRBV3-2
CASTTGSRDTEAFF
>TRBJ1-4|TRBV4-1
CASSPDATNEKLFF
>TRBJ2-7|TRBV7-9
CASSFQGDEQYF
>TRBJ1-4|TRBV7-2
CASSLVRGTNEKLFF
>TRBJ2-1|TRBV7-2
CASSADRVRTNEQFF
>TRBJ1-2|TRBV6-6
CASSYTGSYGYTF
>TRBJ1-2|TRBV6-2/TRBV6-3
CASSYQTGQGFGSNYGYTF
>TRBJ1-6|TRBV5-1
CASSLGVSSYNSPLHF
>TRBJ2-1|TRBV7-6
CASSPAPGTGGRVLYNEQFF
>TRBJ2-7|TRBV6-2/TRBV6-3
CASSYGGARYEQYF
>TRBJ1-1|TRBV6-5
CASRRTGTEAFF
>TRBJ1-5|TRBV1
CTSSQDQLGGQGTPKSNQPQHF
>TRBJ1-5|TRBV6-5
CASSSQGGAGQPQHF
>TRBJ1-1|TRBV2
CASSLGQGHTEAFF
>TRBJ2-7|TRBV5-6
CASSFTGGPPYEQYF
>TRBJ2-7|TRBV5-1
CASSLERAGGTYEQYF
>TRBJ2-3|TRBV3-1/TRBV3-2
CASSQKGSQYF
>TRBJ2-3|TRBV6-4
CASSDERGDTQYF
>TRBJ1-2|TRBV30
CAWSVPGANYGYTF
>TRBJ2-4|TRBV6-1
CASSGIVTRAGDKNIQYF
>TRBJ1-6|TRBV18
CASSSGQLHNSPLHF
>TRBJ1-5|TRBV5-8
CASSLLTGVIVYSNQPQHF
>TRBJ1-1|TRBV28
CASSQTGWENTEAFF
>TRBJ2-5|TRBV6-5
CASSSPGQGAMTQYF